What follows are 29 T cell receptor beta chains derived from one specimen sequenced in a study of T cells in Graves' hyperthyroidism and ophthalmopathy. There were TCR beta CDR3 regions amplified from RNA transcripts. Researchers ran a first-round RT-PCR on the TCR CDR3 using the HTBI primer set. MiXCR was run by TCRdb on the multiplex PCR reads, yielding one entry per CDR3 protein. The sample shows 600,000 to 750,000 distinct CDR3 sequences, roughly 17% of them seen only once. The material sequenced was blood. The source is a man in his fifties or sixties with Graves' hyperthyroidism.

This clonotype was counted many times. This sequence joins TRBV10-3 and TRBJ1-1, with D possibly matching TRBD1 (5 bases). This CDR3 comprises 14 residues. In germline, CDR1 is ENHRY, CDR2 SYGVKD. Between the trimmed V and J ends, which lost 6 bases and 5 bases, there was a span of 16 bases. CDR3 bases: TGTGCCATCAGGCGAGACAGCTCCGAGACTGAAGCTTTCTTT. As protein: CAIRRDSSETEAFF.

This clonotype showed up many times. This chain links TRBV11-2 with TRBJ1-1; D ambiguous. This CDR3 contains 12 residues. V was trimmed by 2 bases and J by 2 bases, leaving 3 bases between them. Germline CDR1 SGHAT, CDR2 FQNNGV. The CDR3 DNA reads TGTGCCAGCAGCTTACCTAACACTGAAGCTTTCTTT. It encodes CASSLPNTEAFF.

This clonotype was detected ten times or more. V gene TRBV6-2 or TRBV6-3 combines with J gene TRBJ1-5, with 7 bases matching TRBD1. Unmatched junction bases numbered 2, after V lost 2 bases and J lost 4 bases. This CDR3 has 14 residues. Germline V gene lookup returns CDR1 MNHEY and CDR2 SVGEGT. The CDR3 region is CASSYAGGNQPQHF. The DNA of the CDR3 is TGTGCCAGCAGTTACGCAGGGGGTAATCAGCCCCAGCATTTT.

On this clonotype: It may be a read error: a sequence one base away is much more abundant. V is TRBV7-9 and J is TRBJ2-1; D perhaps matches TRBD2 (6 bases). This CDR3 comprises 14 residues. Germline lookup yields CDR1 SEHNR and CDR2 FQNEAQ (reference sequence). V lost 0 bases and J lost 5, with 8 bases in between. This chain's CDR3 is CASSLAGLHNEQFF. As DNA, the CDR3 is TGTGCCAGCAGCTTAGCGGGACTCCACAATGAGCAGTTCTTC.

In this sample, this clonotype turned up many times. The rearrangement links TRBV24-1 to TRBJ2-2, with D perhaps being TRBD1 or TRBD2 (5 bases each). Germline CDR1 is KGHDR and CDR2 is SFDVKD. The CDR3 extends over 16 amino acids. The V and J ends lost 0 bases and 4 bases respectively, with 11 bases between them. DNA of the CDR3: TGTGCCACCAGTGATTTGCCCGGGGCGGGCACCGGGGAGCTGTTTTTT. Its protein is CATSDLPGAGTGELFF.

In regard to this clonotype: This may come from a read error, since a much larger clone is one base off. The conserved phenylalanine or tryptophan is not found at the CDR3 terminus, so this likely reflects a read error. CDR3 sequence (DNA): TGTGCCACCAGTGATTGGAGCGAGGGCTCCTACAATGAGCAGTTCTCC. Translating it yields CATSDWSEGSYNEQFS. The rearrangement links TRBV24-1 to TRBJ2-1, with TRBD2 as a possible D gene (5 bases). From germline, CDR1 is KGHDR and CDR2 SFDVKD. V lost 2 bases and J 0 bases, leaving 10 bases between the germline ends. CDR3 size: 16 residues.

The chain's CDR3 is CASRSSTGELFF. CDR3 sequence (DNA): TGTGCCAGCAGGTCTAGCACCGGGGAGCTGTTTTTT. The chain uses TRBV11-3 and TRBJ2-2; D ambiguous. V lost 6 bases and J 4 bases, leaving 6 bases between the germline ends. CDR3 length equals 12 residues. Per germline, CDR1 SGHNT and CDR2 YENEEA.

The rearrangement links TRBV5-1 to TRBJ2-6; D is possibly TRBD1 or TRBD2 (7 bases each). The CDR3 totals 18 residues. CDR1 is SGHRS, CDR2 YFSETQ, per germline. Trimming pared 2 bases from V and 2 bases from J, leaving 17 bases between. The chain's CDR3 is CASSLQTPGGAGANVLTF. The DNA of the CDR3 is TGCGCCAGCAGCTTACAAACGCCAGGGGGGGCTGGGGCCAACGTCCTGACTTTC.

This clonotype has a handful of counts. The chain uses TRBV6-4 and TRBJ2-2; D uncertain. This CDR3 region has 13 residues. The V end was cut by 2 bases, the J end by 2 bases, with 3 bases between. CDR1 MRHNA and CDR2 SNTAGT come from the germline V gene. CDR3 amino acids: CASSDGNTGELFF. The CDR3 DNA is TGTGCCAGCAGTGACGGAAACACCGGGGAGCTGTTTTTT.

CDR3 nucleotide sequence: TGTGCCAGTAGTATCGGGTTGCGCCTGGAGACCCAGTACTTC. Translation: CASSIGLRLETQYF. The chain links TRBV19 to TRBJ2-5; D is uncertain. Trimming took 3 bases from V and 5 from J, leaving 13 bases between them. The CDR3 spans 14 residues. CDR1 LNHDA and CDR2 SQIVND come from the germline V gene (reference sequence).

This clonotype has ten or more counts. The rearrangement links TRBV28 to TRBJ2-5, with 9 bases that match TRBD1. With 3 bases clipped from V and 4 bases from J, the junction kept 6 bases outside the gene matches. Looked up from germline, CDR1 is MDHEN and CDR2 is SYDVKM. CDR3 size: 15 residues. CDR3 bases: TGTGCCAGCAGTTTCGAGACAGGGGGTCGAGAGACCCAGTACTTC. Translation: CASSFETGGRETQYF.

This clonotype showed up many times. This chain joins TRBV2 and TRBJ2-3; D gene ambiguous. Trimming stripped 8 bases from V and 0 bases from J, with 12 bases between. The CDR3 is made up of 14 amino acids. Germline values: CDR1 SNHLY, CDR2 FYNNEI. This CDR3 is CASSIASSTDTQYF. The DNA for the CDR3 is TGTGCCAGCTCAATAGCCAGTAGCACAGATACGCAGTATTTT.

The chain couples TRBV3-1 to TRBJ2-7; no clear D. Trimming left V 3 bases short and J 0 bases short, with 6 bases between. Germline V gene sequence: CDR1 LGHDT, CDR2 YNNKEL (reference sequence). The CDR3 length is 13 residues. CDR3 in DNA: TGTGCCAGCAGCCAGACGGTCTCCTACGAGCAGTACTTC. It translates to CASSQTVSYEQYF.

This clonotype was seen a handful of times. This chain links TRBV10-3 with TRBJ2-3; 7 bases line up with TRBD2. The CDR3 totals 14 residues. V lost 6 bases, J lost 3 bases, and 6 bases stayed unmatched. Germline V lookup: CDR1 ENHRY, CDR2 SYGVKD. DNA of the CDR3: TGTGCCATCAGATCCAGCGGGATAACAGATACGCAGTATTTT. Translation: CAIRSSGITDTQYF.

The sample holds many counts of this clonotype. The CDR3 sequence: CSARGLGYEQYF. The CDR3 DNA sequence: TGCAGTGCTAGGGGACTAGGCTACGAGCAGTACTTC. The chain combines TRBV20-1 with TRBJ2-7, with 8 bases fitting TRBD2. CDR3 length: 12 amino acids. V was clipped by 3 bases and J by 3 bases; unmatched bases: 1. CDR1 is DFQATT and CDR2 is SNEGSKA in the germline V gene (reference sequence).

This clonotype has more than one count but fewer than ten. This chain uses TRBV7-9 with TRBJ2-7; D possibly corresponds to TRBD1 (6 bases). This CDR3 is built from 13 residues. Trimming removed 7 bases at V and 2 bases at J, with 12 bases between. CDR1 and CDR2 (germline): SEHNR, FQNEAQ (reference sequence). The CDR3 DNA reads TGTGCCAGCAACCTGGACAGTGCCTACGAGCAGTACTTC. Its translation: CASNLDSAYEQYF. The whole variable domain, remainder taken from reference TRBV7-9 and TRBJ2-7, is DTGVSQNPRHKITKRGQNVTFRCDPISEHNRLYWYRQTLGQGPEFLTYFQNEAQLEKSRLLSDRFSAERPKGSFSTLEIQRTEQGDSAMYLCASNLDSAYEQYFGPGTRLTVT.

This clonotype was recorded at least ten times. The chain joins TRBV12-3 or TRBV12-4 to TRBJ2-1, with D unresolved. CDR3 length: 13 amino acids. V was clipped by 4 bases and J by 4 bases, with 8 bases between them. The CDR3 spells CASSSKFYNEQFF. The CDR3 nucleotides are TGTGCCAGCAGTTCCAAGTTTTACAATGAGCAGTTCTTC.

There are many counts of this clonotype. The chain is built from TRBV19 and TRBJ1-6; no firm D call. Trimming shortened V by 2 bases and J by 5 bases, and 7 bases separated the two germline ends. Germline V lookup: CDR1 LNHDA, CDR2 SQIVND (reference sequence). There are 14 residues in the CDR3. The CDR3 DNA reads as TGTGCCAGTAGTATAAGAGAGAATAATTCACCCCTCCACTTT. This encodes CASSIRENNSPLHF.

On this clonotype itself: Given a much more abundant clone one base away, this may be a read error. The chain is built from TRBV6-5 and TRBJ2-7, with D tentatively TRBD1 or TRBD2 (5 bases each). The CDR3 contains 19 residues. CDR1 is MNHEY, CDR2 SVGAGI, per germline. The V end was cut by 2 bases, the J end by 2 bases, with 25 bases between. The CDR3 loop is CASSYPSRPGRTYTYEQYF. The CDR3 coding sequence is TGTGCCAGCAGTTACCCTTCTAGACCGGGACGGACATACACCTACGAGCAGTACTTC.

V is TRBV6-1 and J is TRBJ2-2, with 12 bases matching TRBD2. Germline V gives CDR1 MNHNS, CDR2 SASEGT. V lost 8 bases to trimming and J lost 6 bases; unmatched junction nucleotides: 10. There are 16 residues in the CDR3. The CDR3, as DNA: TGTGCCAGCGAACAACTAGCGGGAGGTCATGCCGGGGAGCTGTTTTTT. Its protein is CASEQLAGGHAGELFF.

Comment on this clonotype: A much larger clone differs by one base, so this may be a read error. J is TRBJ2-2 and V is TRBV6-1, with TRBD2 matching over 10 bases. The germline V gene encodes CDR1 MNHNS and CDR2 SASEGT. CDR3 length: 16 residues. The CDR3 is CACRRTSGVNTGELFF. CDR3 nucleotides: TGTGCCTGCAGACGTACTAGCGGGGTGAACACCGGGGAGCTGTTTTTT.

This clonotype has just a few counts. V and J are TRBV7-9 and TRBJ1-3; D is undetermined. CDR3 length equals 16 residues. Germline loops: CDR1 SEHNR, CDR2 FQNEAQ (reference sequence). V lost 0 bases to trimming and J lost 4 bases, with 13 bases between them. CDR3 sequence (DNA): TGTGCCAGCAGCTTAGCGGTGTGGTTCGAAGGAAACACCATATATTTT. It yields the protein CASSLAVWFEGNTIYF.

This clonotype was seen a handful of times. The genes are TRBV3-1 and TRBJ2-7; D is possibly TRBD1 (5 bases). The V gene lost 0 bases and the J gene lost 1 base, with 13 bases spanning the gap. The CDR3 sequence is 16 residues long. Germline-derived CDR1 and CDR2 are LGHDT and YNNKEL (reference sequence). CDR3 residues: CASSQDYGQGSYEQYF. CDR3 DNA: TGTGCCAGCAGCCAAGATTATGGGCAGGGTTCCTACGAGCAGTACTTC.

This clonotype appeared a few times. The chain carries TRBV27 and TRBJ2-1; 9 bases are shared with TRBD2. This CDR3 has 16 residues. V shed 5 bases and J 4 bases; nucleotides not matched to a gene: 9. The germline CDR1 and CDR2 sequences are MNHEY and SMNVEV (reference sequence). CDR3 coding DNA: TGTGCCAGCAGTCTCGACCAGCGGGGGGTATACAATGAGCAGTTCTTC. It codes for CASSLDQRGVYNEQFF.

The chain couples TRBV7-3 to TRBJ2-1, with 10 bases matching TRBD2. Germline trimming cut 4 bases from V and 7 bases from J; bases unmatched to any gene: 10. Germline V gene data show CDR1 as SGHTA and CDR2 as FQGTGA. The CDR3 has 16 residues. The CDR3 protein is CASSSQAGGVGNEQFF. CDR3 nucleotide sequence: TGTGCCAGCAGCTCTCAAGCGGGAGGGGTGGGTAATGAGCAGTTCTTC.

Turning to this clonotype: Sequence at one end of the junction differs from germline and may be a read error. The V and J genes are TRBV7-8 and TRBJ1-5; maybe TRBD1 (6 bases). The germline V gene has CDR1 SGHVS and CDR2 FQNEAQ. CDR3 length: 16 amino acids. CDR3 loop: CPSSLAGQSFNQPQHF. CDR3 DNA: TGTCCCAGCAGCCTAGCCGGACAGTCATTCAATCAGCCCCAGCATTTT.

This clonotype was recorded many times. The chain carries TRBV30 and TRBJ2-7; 8 positions match TRBD1. Trimming cost V 0 bases and J 3 bases; bases outside gene matches: 10. This CDR3 contains 16 residues. Germline CDR1 GTSNPN, CDR2 SVGIG (reference sequence). CDR3: CAWSVRGTGWNYEQYF. CDR3 nucleotides: TGTGCCTGGAGTGTAAGGGGGACAGGCTGGAACTACGAGCAGTACTTC. Looking up the rest from reference TRBV30 and TRBJ2-7 gives the full variable domain: SQTIHQWPATLVQPVGSPLSLECTVEGTSNPNLYWYRQAAGRGLQLLFYSVGIGQISSEVPQNLSASRPQDRQFILSSKKLLLSDSGFYLCAWSVRGTGWNYEQYFGPGTRLTVT.

Ten or more counts support this clonotype. The chain recombines TRBV5-5 with TRBJ2-2; D is undetermined. The CDR3 runs to 14 residues. Germline loops: CDR1 SGHKS, CDR2 YYEKEE (reference sequence). V lost 1 base and J 7 bases, leaving 11 bases between the germline ends. CDR3 protein: CASSLTIGYGELFF. CDR3 nucleotide sequence: TGTGCCAGCAGCTTGACTATTGGGTACGGGGAGCTGTTTTTT.

Many counts were recorded for this clonotype. The CDR3 region has the DNA TGCGCCAGCAGCTACTCGGGACAGGGGTCCTACAATGAGCAGTTCTTC. This translates into CASSYSGQGSYNEQFF. This sequence joins TRBV5-1 and TRBJ2-1, with 10 bases matching TRBD1. Germline CDR1 reads SGHRS; CDR2 reads YFSETQ. This CDR3 comprises 16 residues. The V gene end was trimmed by 3 bases and the J gene end by 1 base; junction bases not matched to a gene: 4.